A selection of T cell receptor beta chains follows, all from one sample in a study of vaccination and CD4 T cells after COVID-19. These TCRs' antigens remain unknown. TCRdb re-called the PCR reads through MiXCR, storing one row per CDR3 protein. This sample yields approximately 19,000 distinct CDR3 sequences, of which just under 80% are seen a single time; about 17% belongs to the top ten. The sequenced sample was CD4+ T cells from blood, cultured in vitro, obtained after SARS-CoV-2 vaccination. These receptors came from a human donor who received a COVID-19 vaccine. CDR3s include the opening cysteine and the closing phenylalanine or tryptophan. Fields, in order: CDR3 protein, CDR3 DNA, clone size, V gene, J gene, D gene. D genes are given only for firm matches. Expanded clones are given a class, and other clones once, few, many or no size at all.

CDR3: CAWSVGRGDTQYF; DNA: TGTGCCTGGAGTGTAGGGCGCGGGGATACGCAGTATTTT; size: -; V: TRBV30; J: TRBJ2-3; D: -
CDR3: CSATPLAGGPNEQFF; DNA: TGCAGTGCTACTCCACTAGCGGGGGGACCCAATGAGCAGTTCTTC; size: -; V: TRBV20-1; J: TRBJ2-1; D: TRBD2
CDR3: CASSSPRSGGWTDTQYF; DNA: TGTGCCAGCAGTTCACCGAGGAGCGGGGGGTGGACAGATACGCAGTATTTT; size: -; V: TRBV28; J: TRBJ2-3; D: TRBD2
CDR3: CASSLHQSNSPLHF; DNA: TGTGCCAGCAGCTTACACCAGAGTAATTCACCCCTCCACTTT; size: -; V: TRBV7-3; J: TRBJ1-6; D: -
CDR3: CASSDLTGLRLGGYTF; DNA: TGTGCCAGCAGTGACCTCACGGGACTGAGGTTAGGGGGCTACACCTTC; size: -; V: TRBV6-2/TRBV6-3; J: TRBJ1-2; D: -
CDR3: CAWRQEKDQPQHF; DNA: TGTGCCTGGAGACAAGAGAAGGATCAGCCCCAGCATTTT; size: -; V: TRBV30; J: TRBJ1-5; D: -
CDR3: CASGLDRGGGYTF; DNA: TGTGCCAGCGGCCTCGACAGGGGAGGTGGCTACACCTTC; size: -; V: TRBV5-4; J: TRBJ1-2; D: TRBD1
CDR3: CASRAQNTEAFF; DNA: TGTGCCAGCAGGGCACAGAACACTGAAGCTTTCTTT; size: once; V: TRBV27; J: TRBJ1-1; D: -
CDR3: CASSLVRGGNTEAFF; DNA: TGTGCCAGCAGTTTAGTAAGGGGAGGGAACACTGAAGCTTTCTTT; size: few; V: TRBV12-3/TRBV12-4; J: TRBJ1-1; D: -
CDR3: CSALGQIDGYTF; DNA: TGCAGTGCCTTGGGACAGATCGATGGCTACACCTTC; size: -; V: TRBV20-1; J: TRBJ1-2; D: TRBD1
CDR3: CASSLDGSDEKLFF; DNA: TGCGCCAGCAGCTTGGACGGATCCGATGAAAAACTGTTTTTT; size: -; V: TRBV5-1; J: TRBJ1-4; D: -
CDR3: CSARKTGGTEAFF; DNA: TGCAGTGCTAGAAAGACAGGGGGCACTGAAGCTTTCTTT; size: -; V: TRBV20-1; J: TRBJ1-1; D: TRBD1
CDR3: CSASPARTSSGNTIYF; DNA: TGCAGTGCTAGTCCGGCCAGGACAAGCTCTGGAAACACCATATATTTT; size: -; V: TRBV20-1; J: TRBJ1-3; D: -
CDR3: CASRDLTVSYEQYF; DNA: TGTGCCAGTCGGGACTTGACAGTTTCCTACGAGCAGTACTTC; size: -; V: TRBV19; J: TRBJ2-7; D: -
CDR3: CSARDLTSNYGYTF; DNA: TGCAGTGCTAGAGATTTAACCTCTAACTATGGCTACACCTTC; size: -; V: TRBV20-1; J: TRBJ1-2; D: -
CDR3: CATSIGQGARLFF; DNA: TGTGCCACCAGCATAGGACAGGGGGCGAGACTGTTTTTT; size: -; V: TRBV15; J: TRBJ2-2; D: TRBD1
CDR3: CASSEEVGGYQPQHF; DNA: TGTGCCAGCAGTGAAGAAGTAGGAGGTTATCAGCCCCAGCATTTT; size: -; V: TRBV6-1; J: TRBJ1-5; D: -
CDR3: CASSDRGVVEGYTF; DNA: TGTGCCAGCAGTGACCGAGGGGTTGTAGAGGGCTACACCTTC; size: -; V: TRBV2; J: TRBJ1-2; D: -
CDR3: CASSYQGGMYEQYF; DNA: TGTGCCAGCAGTTATCAGGGGGGTATGTACGAGCAGTACTTC; size: -; V: TRBV6-5; J: TRBJ2-7; D: -
CDR3: CSARVLWAISRPTESAQHF; DNA: TGCAGTGCTAGAGTTCTGTGGGCCATTTCCCGACCGACAGAATCGGCCCAGCATTTT; size: -; V: TRBV20-1; J: TRBJ1-5; D: -
CDR3: CASTNGQGNWQPQHF; DNA: TGTGCCAGTACCAACGGACAGGGGAACTGGCAGCCCCAGCATTTT; size: -; V: TRBV19; J: TRBJ1-5; D: TRBD1
CDR3: CASNPGQGNSPLHF; DNA: TGTGCCAGCAACCCGGGACAGGGGAATTCACCCCTCCACTTT; size: -; V: TRBV2; J: TRBJ1-6; D: TRBD1
CDR3: CSARTGGGAFF; DNA: TGCAGTGCTAGGACAGGGGGGGGAGCTTTCTTT; size: -; V: TRBV20-1; J: TRBJ1-1; D: TRBD1
CDR3: CASSEGLSDRTNTEAFF; DNA: TGTGCCAGCAGCGAGGGCCTATCGGACAGGACTAACACTGAAGCTTTCTTT; size: -; V: TRBV9; J: TRBJ1-1; D: TRBD1
CDR3: CSGLRSGQETQYF; DNA: TGCAGTGGCCTCCGGAGTGGGCAAGAGACCCAGTACTTC; size: -; V: TRBV20-1; J: TRBJ2-5; D: -
CDR3: CASSDPGTGHTEAFF; DNA: TGCGCCAGCAGTGACCCCGGGACAGGGCACACTGAAGCTTTCTTT; size: -; V: TRBV10-1; J: TRBJ1-1; D: TRBD1
CDR3: CASSLEVRYTF; DNA: TGTGCCAGCAGCTTAGAGGTTCGCTACACCTTC; size: -; V: TRBV7-9; J: TRBJ1-2; D: -
CDR3: CSATQGAGYGYTF; DNA: TGCAGTGCCACTCAGGGGGCAGGCTATGGCTACACCTTC; size: -; V: TRBV20-1; J: TRBJ1-2; D: TRBD1
CDR3: CASRLHRGTRNQPQHF; DNA: TGTGCCAGCAGGCTGCACAGGGGAACTCGCAATCAGCCCCAGCATTTT; size: -; V: TRBV27; J: TRBJ1-5; D: TRBD1
CDR3: CASSLVTGAEAFF; DNA: TGTGCCAGCAGCTTAGTCACGGGCGCTGAAGCTTTCTTT; size: -; V: TRBV7-9; J: TRBJ1-1; D: -
CDR3: CASSLVSGNTIYF; DNA: TGTGCCAGCAGCTTAGTCTCCGGAAACACCATATATTTT; size: -; V: TRBV7-9; J: TRBJ1-3; D: -
CDR3: CASSYAYGGAEQYF; DNA: TGTGCCAGCAGTTACGCCTACGGGGGGGCCGAGCAGTACTTC; size: -; V: TRBV6-5; J: TRBJ2-7; D: TRBD2
CDR3: CATSRDRGDRASIRNYGYTF; DNA: TGTGCCACCAGCAGAGATCGGGGGGACAGGGCCTCTATACGTAACTATGGCTACACCTTC; size: -; V: TRBV15; J: TRBJ1-2; D: TRBD1
CDR3: CASSLQSGGDGNEQYF; DNA: TGTGCCAGCAGCCTCCAGAGCGGGGGAGACGGGAACGAGCAGTACTTC; size: -; V: TRBV7-2; J: TRBJ2-7; D: TRBD2
CDR3: CASSEQGNSPLHF; DNA: TGTGCCAGCAGTGAACAGGGGAATTCACCCCTCCACTTT; size: -; V: TRBV6-4; J: TRBJ1-6; D: TRBD1
CDR3: CAWLDKRYAFF; DNA: TGTGCCTGGTTAGACAAGAGGTACGCTTTCTTT; size: -; V: TRBV30; J: TRBJ1-1; D: -
CDR3: CASSFDYRGSTEAFF; DNA: TGTGCCAGCAGTTTCGACTACAGGGGATCGACTGAAGCTTTCTTT; size: once; V: TRBV6-5; J: TRBJ1-1; D: TRBD1
CDR3: CASSLVRGWTEAFF; DNA: TGTGCCAGCAGCTTGGTCAGGGGATGGACTGAAGCTTTCTTT; size: -; V: TRBV5-3; J: TRBJ1-1; D: -
CDR3: CASSLGQGVMAFF; DNA: TGTGCCAGCAGCTTGGGACAGGGGGTGATGGCTTTCTTT; size: -; V: TRBV5-3; J: TRBJ1-1; D: TRBD1
CDR3: CASRNTMELFF; DNA: TGTGCCAGCAGAAATACCATGGAGCTGTTTTTT; size: -; V: TRBV12-3/TRBV12-4; J: TRBJ2-2; D: -
CDR3: CSVGFTGELFF; DNA: TGCAGCGTTGGGTTCACCGGGGAGCTGTTTTTT; size: -; V: TRBV29-1; J: TRBJ2-2; D: -